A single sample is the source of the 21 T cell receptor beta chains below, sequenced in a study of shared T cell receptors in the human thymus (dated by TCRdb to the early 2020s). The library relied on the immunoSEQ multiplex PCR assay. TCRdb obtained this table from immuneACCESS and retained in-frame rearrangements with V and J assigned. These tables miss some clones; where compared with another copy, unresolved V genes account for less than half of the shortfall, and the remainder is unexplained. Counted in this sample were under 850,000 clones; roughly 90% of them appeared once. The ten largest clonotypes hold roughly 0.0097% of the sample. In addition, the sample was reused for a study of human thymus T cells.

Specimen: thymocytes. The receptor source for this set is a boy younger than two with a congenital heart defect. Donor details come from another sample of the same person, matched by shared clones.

CDR3 nucleotides: TGCGCCAGCAGCCAAGAAGGGGTTAGAGGGCTAGCGGGAAACACCGGGGAGCTGTTTTTT. It codes for CASSQEGVRGLAGNTGELFF. The chain employs TRBV4-3 and TRBJ2-2; TRBD2 aligns across 9 bases. V gave up 0 bases and J gave up 2 bases; unmatched junction bases: 13. From germline, CDR1 is LGHNA and CDR2 YSLEER. This CDR3 is built from 20 residues.

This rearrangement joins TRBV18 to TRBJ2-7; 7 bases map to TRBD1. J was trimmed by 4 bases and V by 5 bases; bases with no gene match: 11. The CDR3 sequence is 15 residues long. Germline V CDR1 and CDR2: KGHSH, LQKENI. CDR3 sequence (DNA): TGTGCCAGCTCAACTACAGGGGCGCCTCGTTACGAGCAGTACTTC. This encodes CASSTTGAPRYEQYF.

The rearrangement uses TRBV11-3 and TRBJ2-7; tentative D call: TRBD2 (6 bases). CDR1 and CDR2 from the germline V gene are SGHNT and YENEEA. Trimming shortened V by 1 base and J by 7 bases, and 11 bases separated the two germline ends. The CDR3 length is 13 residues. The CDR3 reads CASSLGPGGEQYF. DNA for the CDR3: TGTGCCAGCAGCTTAGGGCCCGGGGGAGAGCAGTACTTC.

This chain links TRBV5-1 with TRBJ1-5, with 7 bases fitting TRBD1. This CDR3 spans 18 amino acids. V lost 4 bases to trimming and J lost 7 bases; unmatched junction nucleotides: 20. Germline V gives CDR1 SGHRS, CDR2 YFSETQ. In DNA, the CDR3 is TGCGCCAGCAGCCCCGGACAGGCTAGCGGGGAGGCCGGGCAGCCCCAGCATTTT. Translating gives CASSPGQASGEAGQPQHF.

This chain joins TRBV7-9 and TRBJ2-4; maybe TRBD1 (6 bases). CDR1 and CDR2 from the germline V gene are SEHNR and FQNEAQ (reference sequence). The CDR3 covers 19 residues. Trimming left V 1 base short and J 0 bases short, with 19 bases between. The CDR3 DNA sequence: TGTGCCAGCAGCTTAGGGGACAAAGGTGGGGGAAGAGCCAAAAACATTCAGTACTTC. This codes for CASSLGDKGGGRAKNIQYF.

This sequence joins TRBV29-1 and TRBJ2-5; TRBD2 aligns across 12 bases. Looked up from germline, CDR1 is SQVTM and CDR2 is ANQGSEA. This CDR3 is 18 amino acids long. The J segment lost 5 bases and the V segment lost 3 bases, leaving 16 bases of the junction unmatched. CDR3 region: CSVDGLGLAGGPLETQYF. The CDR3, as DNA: TGCAGCGTTGACGGGTTGGGGCTAGCGGGAGGGCCTTTGGAGACCCAGTACTTC.

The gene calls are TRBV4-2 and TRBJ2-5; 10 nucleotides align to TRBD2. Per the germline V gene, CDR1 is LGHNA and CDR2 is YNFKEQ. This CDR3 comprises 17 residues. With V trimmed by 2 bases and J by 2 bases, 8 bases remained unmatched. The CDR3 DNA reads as TGTGCCAGCAGCCAAAGGACTATAGCGGGAGGACAAGAGACCCAGTACTTC. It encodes CASSQRTIAGGQETQYF.

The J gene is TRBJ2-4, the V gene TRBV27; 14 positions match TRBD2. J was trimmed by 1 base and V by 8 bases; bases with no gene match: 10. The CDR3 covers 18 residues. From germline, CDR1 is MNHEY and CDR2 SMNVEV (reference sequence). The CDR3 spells CASGAGTSGRMAKNIQYF. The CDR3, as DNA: TGTGCCAGCGGAGCCGGGACTAGCGGGAGAATGGCCAAAAACATTCAGTACTTC.

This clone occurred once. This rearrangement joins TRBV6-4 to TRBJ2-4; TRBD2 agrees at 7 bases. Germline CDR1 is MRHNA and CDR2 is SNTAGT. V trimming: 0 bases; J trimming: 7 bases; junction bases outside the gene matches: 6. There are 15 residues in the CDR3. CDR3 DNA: TGTGCCAGCAGTGACTCGTCCGGGACTACTAACATTCAGTACTTC. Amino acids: CASSDSSGTTNIQYF.

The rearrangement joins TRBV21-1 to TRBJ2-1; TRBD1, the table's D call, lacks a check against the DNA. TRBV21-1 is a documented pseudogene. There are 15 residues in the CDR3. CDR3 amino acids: CASSRDRDNYNEQFF. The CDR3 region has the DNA TGTGCCAGCAGCCGGGACAGGGATAACTACAATGAGCAGTTCTTC.

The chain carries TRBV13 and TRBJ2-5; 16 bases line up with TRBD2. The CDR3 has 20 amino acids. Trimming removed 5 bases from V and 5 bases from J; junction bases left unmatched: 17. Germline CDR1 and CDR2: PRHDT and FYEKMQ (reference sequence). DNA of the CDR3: TGTGCCAGCAGCGAGAGGGTTTGTGGGACTAGCGGGAGGGAAGTTGAGACCCAGTACTTC. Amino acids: CASSERVCGTSGREVETQYF.

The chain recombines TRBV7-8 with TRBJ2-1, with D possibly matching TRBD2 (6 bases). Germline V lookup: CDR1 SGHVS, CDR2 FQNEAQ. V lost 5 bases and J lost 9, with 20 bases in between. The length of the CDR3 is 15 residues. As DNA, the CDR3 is TGTGCCAGCAGCCCGTCGGTCGGGAGCTTAAGTGAGCAGTTCTTC. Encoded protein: CASSPSVGSLSEQFF. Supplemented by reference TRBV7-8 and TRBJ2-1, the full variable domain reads GAGVSQSPRYKVAKRGQDVALRCDPISGHVSLFWYQQALGQGPEFLTYFQNEAQLDKSGLPSDRFFAERPEGSVSTLKIQRTQQEDSAVYLCASSPSVGSLSEQFFGPGTRLTVL.

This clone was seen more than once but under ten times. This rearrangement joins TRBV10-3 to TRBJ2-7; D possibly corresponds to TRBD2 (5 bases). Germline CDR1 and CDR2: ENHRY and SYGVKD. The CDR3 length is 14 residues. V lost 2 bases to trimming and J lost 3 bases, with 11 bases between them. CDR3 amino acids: CAISERGEFYEQYF. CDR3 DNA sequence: TGTGCCATCAGTGAGCGGGGTGAGTTCTACGAGCAGTACTTC.

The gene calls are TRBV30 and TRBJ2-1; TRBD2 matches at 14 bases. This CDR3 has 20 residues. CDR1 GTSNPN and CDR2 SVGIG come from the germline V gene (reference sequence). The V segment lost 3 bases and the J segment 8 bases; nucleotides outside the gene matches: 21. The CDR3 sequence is CAWSQPSGTSGRETKDEQFF. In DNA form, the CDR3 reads TGTGCCTGGAGCCAACCCTCCGGGACTAGCGGGAGAGAGACTAAGGATGAGCAGTTCTTC.

The CDR3 bases are TGTGCCACCAGCAGAGATTATGTCCCCCCCGCGACGGACAGGGGTCCAGGACAGTACTTC. It specifies CATSRDYVPPATDRGPGQYF. The gene calls are TRBV15 and TRBJ2-7; 9 bases agree with TRBD1. CDR1 is LNHNV and CDR2 is YYDKDF in the germline V gene (reference sequence). J lost 10 bases, V lost 0 bases, and 25 bases had no gene match. This CDR3 comprises 20 residues.

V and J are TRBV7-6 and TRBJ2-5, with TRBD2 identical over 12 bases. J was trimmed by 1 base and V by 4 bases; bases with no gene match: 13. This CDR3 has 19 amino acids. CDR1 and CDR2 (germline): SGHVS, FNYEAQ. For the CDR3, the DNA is TGTGCCAGCAGCTCCCGACTAGCGGGAGTCTGGACGATCCAAGAGACCCAGTACTTC. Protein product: CASSSRLAGVWTIQETQYF.

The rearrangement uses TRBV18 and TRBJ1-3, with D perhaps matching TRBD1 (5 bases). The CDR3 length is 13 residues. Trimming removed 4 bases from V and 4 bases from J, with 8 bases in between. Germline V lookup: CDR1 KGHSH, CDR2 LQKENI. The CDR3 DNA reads TGTGCCAGCTCACAGGGGAACGGAAACACCATATATTTT. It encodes CASSQGNGNTIYF.

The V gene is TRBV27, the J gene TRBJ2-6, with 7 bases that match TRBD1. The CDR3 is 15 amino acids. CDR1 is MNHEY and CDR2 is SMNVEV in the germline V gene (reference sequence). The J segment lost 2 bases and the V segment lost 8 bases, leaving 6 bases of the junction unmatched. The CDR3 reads CASSARGPGANVLTF. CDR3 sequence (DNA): TGTGCCAGCTCGGCGAGGGGGCCTGGGGCCAACGTCCTGACTTTC.

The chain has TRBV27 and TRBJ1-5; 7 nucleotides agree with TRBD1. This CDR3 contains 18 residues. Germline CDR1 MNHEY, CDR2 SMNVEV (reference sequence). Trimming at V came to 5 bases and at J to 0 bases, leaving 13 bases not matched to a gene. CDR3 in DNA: TGTGCCAGCAGTAAAAAGGGGACAGAAGACTATAGCAATCAGCCCCAGCATTTT. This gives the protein CASSKKGTEDYSNQPQHF.

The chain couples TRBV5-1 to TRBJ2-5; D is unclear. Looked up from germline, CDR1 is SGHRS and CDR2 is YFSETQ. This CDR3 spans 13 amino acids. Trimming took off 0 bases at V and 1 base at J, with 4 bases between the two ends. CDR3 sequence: CASSLASQETQYF. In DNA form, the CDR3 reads TGCGCCAGCAGCTTGGCGTCCCAAGAGACCCAGTACTTC.

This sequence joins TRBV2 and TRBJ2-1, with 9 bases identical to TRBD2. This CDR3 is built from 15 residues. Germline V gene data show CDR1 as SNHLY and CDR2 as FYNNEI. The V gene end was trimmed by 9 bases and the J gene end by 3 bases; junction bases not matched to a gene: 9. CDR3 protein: CASQPGLALYNEQFF. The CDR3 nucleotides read TGTGCCAGTCAACCGGGACTAGCACTCTACAATGAGCAGTTCTTC.